This TCR beta chain appears in the sequencing data of a study of T cells expressing NK-cell markers. Study-wide points: Researchers report these clonotypes also headed the CD3+CD56-NKG2C+ fraction in a few donors.

TCRdb processed the 5' RACE reads again and assigns one entry to each CDR3 protein, with no DNA. The specimen's table records a few hundred thousand distinct CDR3 sequences. As concerns this clonotype: The target antigen is unknown.

The CDR3 covers 15 residues. The germline V gene has CDR1 GTSNPN and CDR2 SVGIG (reference sequence). The chain joins TRBV30 to TRBJ1-1; TCRdb designates TRBD1, a call that cannot be tested without DNA. This clonotype was sampled from a man aged 18 to 30 in good health. Material: blood T cells: a sorted CD56 or NKG2C T cell subset, CD4+ or CD8+ T cells, or bulk PBMC T cells (not recorded which). The CDR3 here is CAWRRGGGVNTEAFF.